The 5 T cell receptor beta chains in this list originate from one sample, sequenced in a study of a mutant IDH1 vaccine in newly diagnosed glioma. Sequenced by immunoSEQ multiplex PCR; TCRdb stores in-frame clones only, minus some. The sample holds tens of thousands of clones, about 73% seen once. Time point in this sample: baseline, week 1 (first vaccination visit). This sample's treatment: pre-vaccination baseline after standard-of-care therapy. Material: PBMCs, obtained from a glioma patient treated with radiotherapy, temozolomide or both. The receptors were gathered from a man between 40 and 49 years old with glioma. Some clones in this sample may be carry-over from other donors' samples.

The chain is built from TRBV10-3 and TRBJ1-6; D gene uncertain. The length of the CDR3 is 15 residues. The germline V gene encodes CDR1 ENHRY and CDR2 SYGVKD. Deletions cut 6 bases from V and 9 bases from J, with 18 bases between. The CDR3 DNA reads TGTGCCATCAGCGACTGGACTGCGAAGGGTTCACCCCTCCACTTT. Protein sequence: CAISDWTAKGSPLHF.

V usage is TRBV9 and J usage is TRBJ2-1; 10 bases align to TRBD2. The trim removed 1 base at V and 1 base at J, leaving 8 bases unmatched. The CDR3 totals 18 residues. The germline gives CDR1 SGDLS, CDR2 YYNGEE. CDR3 in amino acids: CASSVSPTSGLSYNEQFF. Here the CDR3 DNA reads TGTGCCAGCAGCGTATCGCCGACTAGCGGGTTATCCTACAATGAGCAGTTCTTC.

The J gene is TRBJ2-7, the V gene TRBV13; 7 nucleotides align to TRBD1. CDR3 size: 14 residues. Germline CDR1 and CDR2: PRHDT and FYEKMQ (reference sequence). V dropped 3 bases and J dropped 1; count of bases not matched to a gene: 3. DNA for the CDR3: TGTGCCAGCAGCTTTCGACAGGGATCCTACGAGCAGTACTTC. Protein product: CASSFRQGSYEQYF.

This clone has only a few counts. The chain joins TRBV2 to TRBJ1-6; no clear D gene. The ends were cut back, 7 bases at V and 3 bases at J, with 22 bases in the middle. This CDR3 is built from 18 residues. The germline CDR1 and CDR2 sequences are SNHLY and FYNNEI. The CDR3 DNA is TGTGCCAGCATTCTAAACCCCTTCCGGGAGCGCTATAATTCACCCCTCCACTTT. It specifies CASILNPFRERYNSPLHF.

The chain recombines TRBV4-3 with TRBJ2-1; D is unclear. V was trimmed by 4 bases and J by 7 bases, leaving 23 bases between them. The germline CDR1 and CDR2 sequences are LGHNA and YSLEER. The CDR3 covers 17 residues. CDR3 amino acids: CASSRSSGATIGNEQFF. The CDR3 coding sequence is TGCGCCAGCAGCCGATCCTCGGGTGCGACCATTGGGAATGAGCAGTTCTTC.